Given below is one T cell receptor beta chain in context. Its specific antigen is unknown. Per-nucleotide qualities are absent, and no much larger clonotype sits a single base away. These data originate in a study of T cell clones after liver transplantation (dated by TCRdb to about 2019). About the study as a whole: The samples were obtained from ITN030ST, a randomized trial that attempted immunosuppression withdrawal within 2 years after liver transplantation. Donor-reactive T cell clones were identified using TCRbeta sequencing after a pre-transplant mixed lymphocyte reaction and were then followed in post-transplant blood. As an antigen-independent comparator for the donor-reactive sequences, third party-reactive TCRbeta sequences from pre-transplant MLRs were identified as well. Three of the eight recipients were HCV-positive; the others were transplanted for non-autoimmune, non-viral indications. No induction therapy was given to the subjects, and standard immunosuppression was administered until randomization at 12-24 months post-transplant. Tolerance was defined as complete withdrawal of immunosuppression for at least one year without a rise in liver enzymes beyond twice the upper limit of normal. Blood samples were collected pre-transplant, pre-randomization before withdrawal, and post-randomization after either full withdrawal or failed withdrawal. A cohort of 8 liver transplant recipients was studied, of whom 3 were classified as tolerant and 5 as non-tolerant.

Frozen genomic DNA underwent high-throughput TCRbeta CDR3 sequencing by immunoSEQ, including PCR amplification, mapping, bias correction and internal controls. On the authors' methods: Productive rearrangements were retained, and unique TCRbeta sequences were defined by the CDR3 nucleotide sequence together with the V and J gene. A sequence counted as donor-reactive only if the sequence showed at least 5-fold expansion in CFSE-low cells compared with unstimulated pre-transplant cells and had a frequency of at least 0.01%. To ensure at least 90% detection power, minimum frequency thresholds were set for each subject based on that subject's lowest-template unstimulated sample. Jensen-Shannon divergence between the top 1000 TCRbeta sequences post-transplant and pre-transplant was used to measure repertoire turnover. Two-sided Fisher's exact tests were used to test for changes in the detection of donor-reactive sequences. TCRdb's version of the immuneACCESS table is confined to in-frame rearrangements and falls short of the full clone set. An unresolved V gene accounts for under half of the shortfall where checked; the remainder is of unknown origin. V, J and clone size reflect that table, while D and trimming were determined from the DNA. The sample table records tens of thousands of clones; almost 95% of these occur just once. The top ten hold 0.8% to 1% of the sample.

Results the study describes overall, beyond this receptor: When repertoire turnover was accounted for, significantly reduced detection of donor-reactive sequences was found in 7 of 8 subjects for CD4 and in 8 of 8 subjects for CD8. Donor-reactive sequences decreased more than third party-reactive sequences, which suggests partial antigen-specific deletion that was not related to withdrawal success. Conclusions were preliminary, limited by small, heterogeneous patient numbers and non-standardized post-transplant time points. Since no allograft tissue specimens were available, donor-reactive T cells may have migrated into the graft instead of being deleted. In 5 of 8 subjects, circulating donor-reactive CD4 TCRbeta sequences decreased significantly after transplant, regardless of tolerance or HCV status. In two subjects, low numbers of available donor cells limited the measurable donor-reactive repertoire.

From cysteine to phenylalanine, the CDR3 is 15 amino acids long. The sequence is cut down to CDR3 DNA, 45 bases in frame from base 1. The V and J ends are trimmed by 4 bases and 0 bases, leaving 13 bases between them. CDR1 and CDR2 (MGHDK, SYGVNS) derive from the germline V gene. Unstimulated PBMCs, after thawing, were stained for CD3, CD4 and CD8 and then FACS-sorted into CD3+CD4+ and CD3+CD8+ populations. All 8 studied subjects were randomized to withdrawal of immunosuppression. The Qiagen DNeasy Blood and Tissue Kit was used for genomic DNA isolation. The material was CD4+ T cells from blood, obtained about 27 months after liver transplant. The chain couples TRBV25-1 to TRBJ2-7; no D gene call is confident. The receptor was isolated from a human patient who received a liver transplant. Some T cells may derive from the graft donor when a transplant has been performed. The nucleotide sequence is TGTGCCAGCAGTGCGCGCCCACTTGTCTCCTACGAGCAGTACTTC. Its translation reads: CASSARPLVSYEQYF.